The 28 T cell receptor beta chains below were found in one sample sequenced in a study of T cell responses to AZD1222 COVID-19 vaccine. The data were produced by immunoSEQ multiplex PCR, yet TCRdb's version contains in-frame clones alone and is incomplete. The table shows over 90,000 clones, with approximately 90% occurring only once. The sequencing used peripheral blood, collected on day 0 of AZD1222 vaccination. Receptors were obtained from an adult in good health.

This sequence joins TRBV9 and TRBJ2-3; D remains ambiguous. The CDR3 totals 13 residues. Germline CDR1 reads SGDLS; CDR2 reads YYNGEE. V gave up 4 bases and J gave up 2 bases, with 8 bases separating them. CDR3 sequence reads: CASSPHLTDTQYF. In nucleotides, the CDR3 is TGTGCCAGCAGCCCACACCTCACAGATACGCAGTATTTT.

J is TRBJ1-2 and V is TRBV9, with D hard to call. The V gene lost 1 base and the J gene lost 5 bases, with 15 bases spanning the gap. The germline V gene has CDR1 SGDLS and CDR2 YYNGEE. The CDR3 spans 15 residues. The CDR3 protein is CASSVSLGGSYGYTF. The CDR3 DNA follows: TGTGCCAGCAGCGTATCTTTAGGAGGTTCTTATGGCTACACCTTC.

This clone has only a few counts. At one of its ends the junction is not consistent with the germline gene, which may arise from a read error. V gene TRBV28 combines with J gene TRBJ2-7; D perhaps matches TRBD2 (7 bases). The CDR3 sequence is 14 residues long. In germline, CDR1 is MDHEN, CDR2 SYDVKM. CDR3 residues: CASRLYSGGHEQYF. The CDR3 bases are TGTGCCAGCAGGTTATACTCGGGGGGCCACGAGCAGTACTTC.

The genes are TRBV4-2 and TRBJ1-5; D is perhaps TRBD1 (6 bases). CDR3 length equals 17 residues. V gave up 2 bases and J gave up 3 bases, with 17 bases separating them. In germline, CDR1 is LGHNA, CDR2 YNFKEQ. CDR3 in amino acids: CASSQYPKGQFNQPQHF. The CDR3 DNA reads as TGTGCCAGCAGCCAATATCCAAAAGGACAGTTCAATCAGCCCCAGCATTTT.

The chain is built from TRBV19 and TRBJ2-7, with D unresolved. CDR3 length: 14 residues. Germline V gene data show CDR1 as LNHDA and CDR2 as SQIVND (reference sequence). Trimming cost V 3 bases and J 0 bases, with 9 bases left between them. CDR3 nucleotide sequence: TGTGCCAGTAGTATTGACACTATCTCCTACGAGCAGTACTTC. Translating it yields CASSIDTISYEQYF. Based on the CDR3 plus reference TRBV19 and TRBJ2-7, the full variable domain is DGGITQSPKYLFRKEGQNVTLSCEQNLNHDAMYWYRQDPGQGLRLIYYSQIVNDFQKGDIAEGYSVSREKKESFPLTVTSAQKNPTAFYLCASSIDTISYEQYFGPGTRLTVT.

The CDR3 loop reads CASSPGSRTEAFF. CDR3 nucleotide sequence: TGTGCCAGCTCACCAGGAAGTCGCACTGAAGCTTTCTTT. V is TRBV18 and J is TRBJ1-1; unclear D gene. Germline-derived CDR1 and CDR2 are KGHSH and LQKENI. The CDR3 totals 13 residues. V shed 2 bases and J shed 4 bases, with 8 bases lying between them.

The chain employs TRBV2 and TRBJ2-1, with a weak D call TRBD2 (5 bases). The V and J ends lost 3 bases and 4 bases respectively, with 13 bases between them. The CDR3 consists of 15 residues. Looked up from germline, CDR1 is SNHLY and CDR2 is FYNNEI. CDR3 in DNA: TGTGCCAGCAGTGACGGTCTAGCTTCATACAATGAGCAGTTCTTC. This sequence encodes CASSDGLASYNEQFF.

The rearrangement uses TRBV5-1 and TRBJ2-2; 8 positions match TRBD2. From germline, CDR1 is SGHRS and CDR2 YFSETQ. CDR3 length equals 17 residues. The V gene end was trimmed by 0 bases and the J gene end by 3 bases; junction bases not matched to a gene: 7. CDR3 sequence reads: CASSLGPGLGDTGELFF. In nucleotides, the CDR3 is TGCGCCAGCAGCTTGGGTCCGGGACTAGGTGACACCGGGGAGCTGTTTTTT.

The V call is TRBV28, the J call TRBJ2-7, with D possibly TRBD2 on 6 matching bases. The CDR3 consists of 13 residues. Deletions cut 7 bases from V and 2 bases from J, with 12 bases between. Germline CDR1 is MDHEN and CDR2 is SYDVKM. CDR3 protein: CASMEGLPYEQYF. The CDR3 bases are TGTGCCAGCATGGAGGGGCTACCCTACGAGCAGTACTTC.

J is TRBJ2-7 and V is TRBV4-3, with 8 positions matching TRBD2. Trimming removed 3 bases from V and 0 bases from J; junction bases left unmatched: 7. The CDR3 has 16 amino acids. The germline V gene has CDR1 LGHNA and CDR2 YSLEER. CDR3 amino acids: CASSQQLADSSYEQYF. CDR3 nucleotides: TGCGCCAGCAGCCAGCAACTAGCGGACAGCTCCTACGAGCAGTACTTC.

The chain employs TRBV14 and TRBJ2-7, with 7 bases matching TRBD2. V shed 0 bases, J shed 6 bases, and the junction held 8 bases outside the gene matches. CDR3 size: 15 residues. Germline CDR1 reads SGHDN; CDR2 reads FVKESK. The CDR3 coding sequence is TGTGCCAGCAGCCAAGATCCAGCGGGAAAGTCCGAGCAGTACTTC. Translating gives CASSQDPAGKSEQYF.

This chain connects TRBV28 to TRBJ1-5; D is ambiguous. Germline-derived CDR1 and CDR2 are MDHEN and SYDVKM. CDR3 length equals 13 residues. Trimming cost V 0 bases and J 1 base, with 1 base left between them. In DNA, the CDR3 is TGTGCCAGCAGTTTATGGAGCAATCAGCCCCAGCATTTT. This gives the protein CASSLWSNQPQHF. The full variable domain, rest sourced from reference TRBV28 and TRBJ1-5, is DVKVTQSSRYLVKRTGEKVFLECVQDMDHENMFWYRQDPGLGLRLIYFSYDVKMKEKGDIPEGYSVSREKKERFSLILESASTNQTSMYLCASSLWSNQPQHFGDGTRLSIL.

The V and J genes are TRBV6-2 or TRBV6-3 and TRBJ2-5, with 9 bases matching TRBD1. V was clipped by 4 bases and J by 2 bases; unmatched bases: 8. The CDR3 runs 16 residues. Germline CDR1 is MNHEY and CDR2 is SVGEGT. The CDR3: CASSSMPGQGQETQYF. Here the CDR3 DNA reads TGTGCCAGCAGTTCGATGCCGGGACAGGGACAAGAGACCCAGTACTTC.

The chain combines TRBV5-1 with TRBJ1-2, with 8 bases matching TRBD1. The germline gives CDR1 SGHRS, CDR2 YFSETQ. V was clipped by 4 bases and J by 4 bases; unmatched bases: 6. This CDR3 region has 14 residues. The CDR3 region is CASSGQGAGYGYTF. The CDR3 coding sequence is TGCGCCAGCAGCGGCCAGGGGGCGGGCTATGGCTACACCTTC.

V is TRBV19 and J is TRBJ2-5; TRBD1 matches at 7 bases. V was clipped by 8 bases and J by 5 bases; unmatched bases: 8. This CDR3 comprises 13 residues. The germline V gene has CDR1 LNHDA and CDR2 SQIVND (reference sequence). This CDR3 is CASRRGGVETQYF. The CDR3 bases are TGTGCCAGTCGGCGAGGGGGCGTTGAGACCCAGTACTTC.

This sequence joins TRBV7-3 and TRBJ1-5; the match to TRBD1 covers 8 bases. The germline CDR1 and CDR2 sequences are SGHTA and FQGTGA. This CDR3 is 15 amino acids long. The junction had 9 bases not matched to a gene; V was cut back by 5 bases and J by 6 bases. The CDR3, as DNA: TGTGCCAGCAGCCCGCTGGACAGGGAAAGTCAGCCCCAGCATTTT. Amino acid sequence: CASSPLDRESQPQHF.

The chain combines TRBV30 with TRBJ2-7; 11 nucleotides align to TRBD1. V was clipped by 7 bases and J by 4 bases; unmatched bases: 6. CDR1 is GTSNPN, CDR2 SVGIG, per germline (reference sequence). The CDR3 extends over 13 amino acids. The CDR3 spells CASGQGDGYEQYF. CDR3 in DNA: TGTGCCTCGGGACAGGGGGACGGTTACGAGCAGTACTTC.

The chain couples TRBV4-3 to TRBJ1-5; TRBD1 aligns across 7 bases. The CDR3 length is 15 residues. The germline V gene encodes CDR1 LGHNA and CDR2 YSLEER. The V segment lost 0 bases and the J segment 7 bases; nucleotides outside the gene matches: 6. CDR3 region: CASSQELGGGQPQHF. The CDR3 DNA sequence: TGCGCCAGCAGCCAAGAATTAGGGGGCGGGCAGCCCCAGCATTTT.

The chain has TRBV7-3 and TRBJ2-2; 7 bases agree with TRBD2. J lost 4 bases, V lost 6 bases, and 5 bases had no gene match. Germline values: CDR1 SGHTA, CDR2 FQGTGA. The CDR3 consists of 14 residues. CDR3 region: CASRRGTLTGELFF. The CDR3 coding sequence is TGTGCCAGCAGGCGGGGGACCCTCACCGGGGAGCTGTTTTTT.

This clone has only a few counts. This chain links TRBV28 with TRBJ1-2, with no clear D. Germline-derived CDR1 and CDR2 are MDHEN and SYDVKM. V gave up 5 bases and J gave up 0 bases, with 19 bases separating them. There are 17 residues in the CDR3. CDR3 DNA: TGTGCCAGCAGTGACGGATTGGCCTCTCTAGCTAACTATGGCTACACCTTC. It is translated as CASSDGLASLANYGYTF.

V usage is TRBV19 and J usage is TRBJ1-1; 7 positions match TRBD1. The trim removed 2 bases at V and 5 bases at J, leaving 8 bases unmatched. Germline V gene sequence: CDR1 LNHDA, CDR2 SQIVND (reference sequence). The length of the CDR3 is 15 residues. The CDR3 nucleotides are TGTGCCAGTAGTATAAGGGGGCAGGGAAATACTGAAGCTTTCTTT. This gives the protein CASSIRGQGNTEAFF.

The V and J genes are TRBV19 and TRBJ2-7; TRBD1 might be the D (6 bases). CDR1 and CDR2 (germline): LNHDA, SQIVND (reference sequence). The CDR3 loop spans 17 amino acids. The V gene lost 5 bases and the J gene lost 2 bases, with 22 bases spanning the gap. This CDR3 is CASSLRAQRDKAYEQYF. The CDR3 coding sequence is TGTGCCAGTAGTCTGCGGGCCCAACGGGACAAAGCCTACGAGCAGTACTTC.

This clone appeared a few times. This rearrangement joins TRBV9 to TRBJ2-7; D tentatively reads TRBD1 or TRBD2 (5 bases each). Trimming left V 4 bases short and J 1 base short, with 9 bases between. Germline CDR1 and CDR2: SGDLS and YYNGEE. The CDR3 runs 13 residues. Here the CDR3 DNA reads TGTGCCAGCAGCCCCGGGGCGTCCTACGAGCAGTACTTC. Amino acid sequence: CASSPGASYEQYF. The full variable domain, its missing parts supplied by reference TRBV9 and TRBJ2-7, is DSGVTQTPKHLITATGQRVTLRCSPRSGDLSVYWYQQSLDQGLQFLIQYYNGEERAKGNILERFSAQQFPDLHSELNLSSLELGDSALYFCASSPGASYEQYFGPGTRLTVT.

The rearrangement uses TRBV28 and TRBJ1-2, with a weak D call TRBD1 (5 bases). V lost 6 bases, J lost 3 bases, and 11 bases lay in between. The CDR3 spans 13 residues. From germline, CDR1 is MDHEN and CDR2 SYDVKM. The CDR3 bases are TGTGCCAGCAGAGAGTCGGGGGACTATGGCTACACCTTC. Its translation is CASRESGDYGYTF.

This clone has only a few counts. J is TRBJ2-2 and V is TRBV11-2, with TRBD2 matching over 7 bases. V lost 3 bases, J lost 5 bases, and 6 bases stayed unmatched. This CDR3 comprises 15 residues. Germline loops: CDR1 SGHAT, CDR2 FQNNGV. CDR3 DNA sequence: TGTGCCAGCAGCTTGGAAGGGAGGGTAACCGGGGAGCTGTTTTTT. It translates to CASSLEGRVTGELFF.

V gene TRBV3-1 (or the pseudogene TRBV3-2) combines with J gene TRBJ2-5; D not resolved. The length of the CDR3 is 15 residues. Trimming pared 1 base from V and 1 base from J, leaving 10 bases between. Germline V gene sequence: CDR1 LGHDT, CDR2 YNNKEL (reference sequence). The CDR3 region has the DNA TGTGCCAGCAGCCAAGGTCCAGGCAGCCAAGAGACCCAGTACTTC. As protein: CASSQGPGSQETQYF.

This clone was detected only once. The CDR3 bases are TGTGCCAGCAGCCTACGGACAGGGGCTACCTACGAGCAGTACTTC. Translated, it gives CASSLRTGATYEQYF. The chain is built from TRBV5-4 and TRBJ2-7, with 9 bases matching TRBD1. The CDR3 has 15 amino acids. Germline assignment: CDR1 SGHNT and CDR2 YYREEE (reference sequence). V shed 4 bases and J 2 bases; nucleotides not matched to a gene: 7.

The chain combines TRBV7-2 with TRBJ2-7; unclear D gene. Germline V lookup: CDR1 SGHTA, CDR2 FQGNSA. This CDR3 is built from 14 residues. V shed 3 bases and J shed 3 bases, with 12 bases lying between them. The DNA for the CDR3 is TGTGCCAGCAGCTTCCGGCCAGCCAACTACGAGCAGTACTTC. Amino acids: CASSFRPANYEQYF. Variable domain in full (rest from reference TRBV7-2 and TRBJ2-7): GAGVSQSPSNKVTEKGKDVELRCDPISGHTALYWYRQSLGQGLEFLIYFQGNSAPDKSGLPSDRFSAERTGGSVSTLTIQRTQQEDSAVYLCASSFRPANYEQYFGPGTRLTVT.